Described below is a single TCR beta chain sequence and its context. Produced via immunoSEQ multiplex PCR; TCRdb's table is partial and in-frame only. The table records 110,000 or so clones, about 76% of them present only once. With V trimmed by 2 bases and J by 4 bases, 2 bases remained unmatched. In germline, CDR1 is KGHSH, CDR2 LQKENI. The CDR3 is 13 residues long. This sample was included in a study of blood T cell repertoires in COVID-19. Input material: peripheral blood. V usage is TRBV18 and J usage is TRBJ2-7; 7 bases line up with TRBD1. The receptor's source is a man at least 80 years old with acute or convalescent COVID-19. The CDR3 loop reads CASSPRQGYEQYF. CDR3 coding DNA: TGTGCCAGCTCACCAAGACAGGGTTACGAGCAGTACTTC.